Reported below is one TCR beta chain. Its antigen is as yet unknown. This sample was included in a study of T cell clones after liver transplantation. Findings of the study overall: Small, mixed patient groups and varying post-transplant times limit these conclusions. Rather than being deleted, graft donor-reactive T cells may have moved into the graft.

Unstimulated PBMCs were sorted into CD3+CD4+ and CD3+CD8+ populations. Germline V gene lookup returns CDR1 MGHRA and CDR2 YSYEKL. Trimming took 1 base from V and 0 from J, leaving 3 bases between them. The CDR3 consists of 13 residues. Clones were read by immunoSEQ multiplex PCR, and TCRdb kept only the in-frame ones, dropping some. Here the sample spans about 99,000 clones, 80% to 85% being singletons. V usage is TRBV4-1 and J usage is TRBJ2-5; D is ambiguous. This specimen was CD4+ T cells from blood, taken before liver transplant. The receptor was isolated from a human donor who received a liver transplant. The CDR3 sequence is CASSQVYQETQYF. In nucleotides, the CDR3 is TGCGCCAGCAGCCAAGTCTACCAAGAGACCCAGTACTTC.